This is a list of T cell receptor beta chains from one sample in a study of T cell responses to AZD1222 COVID-19 vaccine. Libraries were prepared by immunoSEQ multiplex PCR; TCRdb keeps only in-frame clonotypes and omits some of them. Among 150,000 or so clones listed, about 91% were seen once. The sequences come from peripheral blood, collected on day 0 of AZD1222 vaccination. The receptors originated from an adult in good health. CDR3s include the opening cysteine and the closing phenylalanine or tryptophan. The order of the fields is clone size, J gene, V gene, D gene, CDR3 DNA, CDR3 protein. The D gene is left open where the match is weak. Some rows mark clone size as missing; the rest say once, few, many or name a class of expanded clone.

.	TRBJ1-5	TRBV30	.	TGTGCCTGGAGTGTCGGGGGGCGGGTTCAGCCCCAGCATTTT	CAWSVGGRVQPQHF
.	TRBJ1-1	TRBV30	.	TGTGCCTGGAGGACGGGACCGAACACTGAAGCTTTCTTT	CAWRTGPNTEAFF
.	TRBJ1-5	TRBV29-1	TRBD1	TGCAGCGTTGCTTGGTCAGGGGGCAATAATCAGCCCCAGCATTTT	CSVAWSGGNNQPQHF
.	TRBJ1-4	TRBV7-2	TRBD1	TGTGCCAGCAGCTTGGGCCCTACAGGGGACCTGTTTTTT	CASSLGPTGDLFF
.	TRBJ2-7	TRBV3-1/TRBV3-2	.	TGTGCCAGCAGCCAACTAGGAGCGGAGCAGTACTTC	CASSQLGAEQYF
.	TRBJ2-2	TRBV6-2/TRBV6-3	TRBD2	TGTGCCAGCAGTCTAGCGGGTGCGAACACCGGGGAGCTGTTTTTT	CASSLAGANTGELFF
.	TRBJ1-6	TRBV5-1	.	TGCGCCAGCAGCTTGGGGAGTTATAATTCACCCCTCCACTTT	CASSLGSYNSPLHF
.	TRBJ1-3	TRBV28	.	TGTGCCAGCAGTACCGGCCCGGGACAAGGAAACACCATATATTTT	CASSTGPGQGNTIYF
.	TRBJ1-2	TRBV27	.	TGTGCCAGCAGAGGACAGTCGACGGGCTGGGGCTACACCTTC	CASRGQSTGWGYTF
.	TRBJ2-1	TRBV28	TRBD1	TGTGCCAGCCACGAGGGAGACAGGGGGCGGGTTGAGCAGTTCTTC	CASHEGDRGRVEQFF
.	TRBJ2-6	TRBV7-9	.	TGTGCCAGCAGCTTCCCGAGCATCCCTAGCTCTGGGGCCAACGTCCTGACTTTC	CASSFPSIPSSGANVLTF
.	TRBJ1-2	TRBV30	.	TGTGCCTGGAGTGTAGGCGGGAGTCTCTATGGCTACACCTTC	CAWSVGGSLYGYTF
once	TRBJ2-7	TRBV24-1	TRBD2	TGTGCCACCAGCCCCGCGCGGGGAGGGACCTACGAGCAGTACTTC	CATSPARGGTYEQYF
.	TRBJ2-5	TRBV25-1	.	TGTGCCAGCAGTGAATGGGGTAGCTTGGAGACCCAGTACTTC	CASSEWGSLETQYF
.	TRBJ2-7	TRBV7-6	TRBD1	TGTGCCAGCAGCCCGAGCCCGGGACAGGGGGCCTACGAGCAGTACTTC	CASSPSPGQGAYEQYF
.	TRBJ2-2	TRBV5-1	TRBD2	TGCGCCAGCAGCTTCGGACTCGCGGGGGGGCCGGGAACCGGGGAGCTGTTTTTT	CASSFGLAGGPGTGELFF
.	TRBJ1-4	TRBV7-9	TRBD1	TGTGCCAGCAGCGAGCGGGCTAACAGGGGATGGGAAAAACTGTTTTTT	CASSERANRGWEKLFF
.	TRBJ1-5	TRBV7-2	.	TGTGCCAGCAGCTCTGGAGGTGGGGCTGGACAGCCCCAGCATTTT	CASSSGGGAGQPQHF
.	TRBJ1-1	TRBV10-1	.	TGCGCCAGCAGTGAATCGACAGATATGAACACTGAAGCTTTCTTT	CASSESTDMNTEAFF
once	TRBJ2-3	TRBV12-3/TRBV12-4	.	TGTGCCAGCAGTCCTAAAGATACGCAGTATTTT	CASSPKDTQYF
.	TRBJ1-1	TRBV10-3	.	TGTGCCATCAGAGGGGTGGCTGAAGCTTTCTTT	CAIRGVAEAFF
once	TRBJ2-7	TRBV7-2	.	TGTGCCAGCAGCGTAACAGGTCCCCCCTACGAGCAGTACTTC	CASSVTGPPYEQYF
.	TRBJ1-1	TRBV5-1	.	TGCGCCAGCAGCTTGGAAGGAGACGGGGAAGCTTTCTTT	CASSLEGDGEAFF
.	TRBJ1-4	TRBV30	.	TGTGCCTGGACCCCCACGGAATTAGGGGTTCGGGAAAAACTGTTTTTT	CAWTPTELGVREKLFF
.	TRBJ1-4	TRBV6-5	TRBD1	TGTGCCAGCTTTCTGACAGGGGTTAATGAAAAACTGTTTTTT	CASFLTGVNEKLFF
.	TRBJ2-1	TRBV27	.	TGTGCCAGCAGTTTATCCCGCCGGAACAATGAGCAGTTCTTC	CASSLSRRNNEQFF
.	TRBJ1-2	TRBV28	.	TGTGCCAGCAGCGAAACCTCCGGGACCTCTGGCTACACCTTC	CASSETSGTSGYTF
.	TRBJ1-4	TRBV30	TRBD1	TGTGCCTGGAGTAGTTTGGGGACAGAAGTTGAAAAACTGTTTTTT	CAWSSLGTEVEKLFF
.	TRBJ2-7	TRBV5-1	TRBD2	TGCGCCAGCAGCTTGGGTCTGGCTAGCGGGATGGGCGAGCAGTACTTC	CASSLGLASGMGEQYF
.	TRBJ1-5	TRBV4-1	.	TGCGCCAGCAGCCAAGCGCCGGGGGGAGCTCAGCCCCAGCATTTT	CASSQAPGGAQPQHF
.	TRBJ1-2	TRBV7-9	TRBD1	TGTGCCAGCAGCTCTGACAGGGCCTATGGCTACACCTTC	CASSSDRAYGYTF
.	TRBJ2-3	TRBV10-1	TRBD1	TGCGCCAGCAGTAGACAGGGGATCGCAGATACGCAGTATTTT	CASSRQGIADTQYF
.	TRBJ2-1	TRBV10-3	.	TGTGCCATCATCGGGACGAAACTCGGTGAGCAGTTCTTC	CAIIGTKLGEQFF
few	TRBJ1-4	TRBV6-5	TRBD1	TGTGCCAGCAGCCAGACTCAGGGGGGAGAAAAACTGTTTTTT	CASSQTQGGEKLFF
few	TRBJ1-3	TRBV10-3	TRBD1	TGTGCCATCAGTGAGTCGGGCAGGGGGAATGTTGGGTCCCCGTGGTCTGGAAACACCATATATTTT	CAISESGRGNVGSPWSGNTIYF
.	TRBJ2-3	TRBV10-3	.	TGTGCCATCCTAGCAGGATACACAGATACGCAGTATTTT	CAILAGYTDTQYF
.	TRBJ1-1	TRBV28	.	TGTGCCAGCAGTTTAGGCCGGACGACGGTGAACACTGAAGCTTTCTTT	CASSLGRTTVNTEAFF
.	TRBJ1-5	TRBV28	.	TGTGCCAGCATTACCGGGACTGAGATGAATCAGCCCCAGCATTTT	CASITGTEMNQPQHF
.	TRBJ1-3	TRBV6-5	.	TGTGCCAGCAGTTACCTAGGGAACTCTGGAAACACCATATATTTT	CASSYLGNSGNTIYF
.	TRBJ2-3	TRBV5-1	TRBD2	TGCGCCAGCAGGTCCTCGGGAGGTCCTAGCACAGATACGCAGTATTTT	CASRSSGGPSTDTQYF
.	TRBJ1-3	TRBV27	.	TGTGCCAGCAGTTCCCCCCTACGCGGAAACACCATATATTTT	CASSSPLRGNTIYF
.	TRBJ2-5	TRBV4-2	TRBD1	TGTGCCAGCAGCCAAAAGGGACAGCAAGAGACCCAGTACTTC	CASSQKGQQETQYF
.	TRBJ1-1	TRBV7-6	TRBD1	TGTGCCAGCAGCCCATCGACAGGGATGAACACTGAAGCTTTCTTT	CASSPSTGMNTEAFF
once	TRBJ2-7	TRBV27	.	TGTGCCAGCAGTTTAGGGGGGGCCGAGCAGTACTTC	CASSLGGAEQYF
once	TRBJ1-1	TRBV6-5	.	TGTGCCAGCAGGTCTTCCGGGACGAAGGTCGGGGGAGCTTTCTTT	CASRSSGTKVGGAFF
.	TRBJ1-1	TRBV12-5	.	TGTGCTAGTGGTTTGGGAAGGGCTGGCGACACTGAAGCTTTCTTT	CASGLGRAGDTEAFF
.	TRBJ2-5	TRBV28	.	TGTGCCAGCGCCCCGAACGTAGGGGCGGCGGAGACCCAGTACTTC	CASAPNVGAAETQYF